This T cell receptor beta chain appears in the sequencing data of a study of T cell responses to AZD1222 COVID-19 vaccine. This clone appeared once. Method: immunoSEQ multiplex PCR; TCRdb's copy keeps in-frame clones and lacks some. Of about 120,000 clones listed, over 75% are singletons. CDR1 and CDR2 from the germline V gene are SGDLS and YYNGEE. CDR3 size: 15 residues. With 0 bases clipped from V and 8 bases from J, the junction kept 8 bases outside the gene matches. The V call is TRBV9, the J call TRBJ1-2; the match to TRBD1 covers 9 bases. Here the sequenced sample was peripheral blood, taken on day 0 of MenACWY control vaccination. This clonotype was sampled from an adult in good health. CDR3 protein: CASSVARDREQGYTF. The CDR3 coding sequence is TGTGCCAGCAGCGTAGCCCGGGACAGGGAGCAAGGCTACACCTTC.